A selection of T cell receptor beta chains follows, all from one sample in a study of blood T cell repertoires in COVID-19. The repertoire was sequenced with immunoSEQ multiplex PCR; TCRdb's copy has only in-frame clones and lacks some. This table has 150,000 or so clones, approximately 80% appearing once. The sequencing input was PBMCs or T cells enriched from blood (not recorded which). The receptors stem from a man in his 70s who had been exposed to COVID-19. Each CDR3 is given with its conserved first and last residue. A D gene is named only where the DNA matches it firmly. Clone size is shown for a subset of rows, as once, few, many or a class of expanded clone.

d_call	clone_size	v_call	j_call	cdr3_nt	cdr3_aa
TRBD1	-	TRBV28	TRBJ1-6	TGTGCCAGCAGTGCGAGGGACAGAAGGGGCCTATCTGATTTT	CASSARDRRGLSDF
TRBD2	few	TRBV7-9	TRBJ2-2	TGTGCCAGCAGCTCGACGGGACTAGCGGGGGGACCGGTCACCGGGGAGCTGTTTTTT	CASSSTGLAGGPVTGELFF
TRBD1	-	TRBV3-1/TRBV3-2	TRBJ1-2	TGTGCCAGCAGCCAAGCCAACAGGGGGATTGACTATGGCTACACCTTC	CASSQANRGIDYGYTF
-	-	TRBV10-1	TRBJ2-3	TGCGCCAGCCAGGACATGAGCACAGATACGCAGTATTTT	CASQDMSTDTQYF
-	-	TRBV30	TRBJ1-5	TGTGCCTGGGCTCTGGGGAGGGATCAGCCCCAGCATTTT	CAWALGRDQPQHF
TRBD1	-	TRBV6-5	TRBJ1-5	TGTGCCAGCAGTATTACCGGGACAGAGCATTTT	CASSITGTEHF
-	-	TRBV2	TRBJ1-4	TGTGCCAGCAGTGGAGGAGGAGACCCCTATGAAAAACTGTTTTTT	CASSGGGDPYEKLFF
-	few	TRBV6-5	TRBJ1-4	TGTGCCACCAGGCAGGGAGGCCAGGGCGAAAAACTGTTTTTT	CATRQGGQGEKLFF
-	-	TRBV5-6	TRBJ2-7	TGTGCCAGCAGCTTTAGAGGGAACACCTTGCTGGGGTACGAGCAGTACTTC	CASSFRGNTLLGYEQYF
TRBD1	-	TRBV3-1/TRBV3-2	TRBJ1-4	TGTGCCAGCAGCCGGTTGAAGGGGGCGGCTAGCGAACTGTTTTTT	CASSRLKGAASELFF
TRBD1	-	TRBV2	TRBJ1-4	TGTGCCAGCACCGAAGCAGGGGGCTTTGAAAAACTGTTTTTT	CASTEAGGFEKLFF
TRBD1	-	TRBV29-1	TRBJ1-5	TGCAGCGTTGGACAGGGGTGGAATCAGCCCCAGCATTTT	CSVGQGWNQPQHF
-	-	TRBV6-6	TRBJ2-5	TGTGCCAGCAGTTACTATGGACAATCCCAAGAGACCCAGTACTTC	CASSYYGQSQETQYF
TRBD1	few	TRBV28	TRBJ2-4	TGTGCCAGCGTCCCCTCAGGGGGCATTGCCAAAAACATTCAGTACTTC	CASVPSGGIAKNIQYF